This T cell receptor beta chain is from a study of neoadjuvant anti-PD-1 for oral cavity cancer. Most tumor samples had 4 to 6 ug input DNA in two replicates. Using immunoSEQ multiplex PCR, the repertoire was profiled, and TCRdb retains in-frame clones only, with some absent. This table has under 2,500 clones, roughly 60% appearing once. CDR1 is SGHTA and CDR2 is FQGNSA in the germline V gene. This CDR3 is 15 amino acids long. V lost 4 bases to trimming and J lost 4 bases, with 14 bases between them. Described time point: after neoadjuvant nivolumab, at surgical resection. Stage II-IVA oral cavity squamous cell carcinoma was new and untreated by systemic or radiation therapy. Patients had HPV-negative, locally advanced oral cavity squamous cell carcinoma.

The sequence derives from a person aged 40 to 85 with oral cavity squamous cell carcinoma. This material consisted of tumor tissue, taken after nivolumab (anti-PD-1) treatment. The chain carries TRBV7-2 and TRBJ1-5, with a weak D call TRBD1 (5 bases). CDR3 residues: CASSSGTAANQPQHF. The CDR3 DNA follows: TGTGCCAGCAGCTCTGGGACCGCCGCTAATCAGCCCCAGCATTTT.